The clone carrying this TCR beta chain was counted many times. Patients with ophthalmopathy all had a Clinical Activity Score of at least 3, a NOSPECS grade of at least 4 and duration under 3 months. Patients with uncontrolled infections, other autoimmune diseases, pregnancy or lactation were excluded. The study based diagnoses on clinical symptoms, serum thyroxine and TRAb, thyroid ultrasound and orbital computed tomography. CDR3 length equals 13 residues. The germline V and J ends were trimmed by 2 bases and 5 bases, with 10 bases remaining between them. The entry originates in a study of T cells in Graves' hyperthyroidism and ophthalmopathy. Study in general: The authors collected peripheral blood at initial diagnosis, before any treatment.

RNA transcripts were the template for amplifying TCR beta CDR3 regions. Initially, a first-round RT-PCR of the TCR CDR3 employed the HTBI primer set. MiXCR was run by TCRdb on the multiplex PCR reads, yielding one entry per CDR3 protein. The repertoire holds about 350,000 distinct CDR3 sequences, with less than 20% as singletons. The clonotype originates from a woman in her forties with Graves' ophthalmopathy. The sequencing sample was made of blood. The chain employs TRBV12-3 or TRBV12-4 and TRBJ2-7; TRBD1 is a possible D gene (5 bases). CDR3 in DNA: TGTGCCAGCAGTTTAAAAGGGGCCCACGAGCAGTACTTC. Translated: CASSLKGAHEQYF.